The sequence of this T cell receptor beta chain was determined in a study of blood T cells in healthy people across ages. A sample-barcoded 5' primer and a J-beta primer mix were used in a second PCR of roughly 6 to 12 cycles. TCRdb recomputed calls from the 5' RACE reads with MiXCR, one row per CDR3 protein. The sample lists almost 550,000 distinct CDR3 sequences, nearly 25% seen once, with 8.7% in the top ten. This clonotype was seen a handful of times. Germline V gene sequence: CDR1 LGHNA, CDR2 YSLEER. The CDR3 spans 15 residues. V was trimmed by 0 bases and J by 1 base, leaving 9 bases between them. These data also featured in a second study, about T cells of mothers and their children.

V is TRBV4-3 and J is TRBJ1-2, with unresolved D. Material for sequencing was blood. This clonotype originated in a boy aged 5-17 years in good health. The CDR3 loop reads CASSQDLWFNYGYTF. In nucleotides, the CDR3 is TGCGCCAGCAGCCAAGATCTGTGGTTTAACTATGGCTACACCTTC.